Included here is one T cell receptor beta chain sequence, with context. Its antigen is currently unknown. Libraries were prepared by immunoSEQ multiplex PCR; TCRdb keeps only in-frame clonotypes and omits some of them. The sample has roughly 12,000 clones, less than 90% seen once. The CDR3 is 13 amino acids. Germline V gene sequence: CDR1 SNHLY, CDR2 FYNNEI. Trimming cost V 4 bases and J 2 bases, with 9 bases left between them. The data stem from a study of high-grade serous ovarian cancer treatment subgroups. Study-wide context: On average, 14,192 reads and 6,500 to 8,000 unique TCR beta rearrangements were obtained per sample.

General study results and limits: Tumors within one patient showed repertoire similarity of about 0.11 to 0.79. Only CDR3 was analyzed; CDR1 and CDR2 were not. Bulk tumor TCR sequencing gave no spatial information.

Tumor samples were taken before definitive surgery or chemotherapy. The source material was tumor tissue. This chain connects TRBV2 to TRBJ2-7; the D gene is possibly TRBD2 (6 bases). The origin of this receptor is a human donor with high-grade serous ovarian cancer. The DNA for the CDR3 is TGTGCCAGCAGTGCCAAGCGGGCCTACGAGCAGTACTTC. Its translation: CASSAKRAYEQYF.